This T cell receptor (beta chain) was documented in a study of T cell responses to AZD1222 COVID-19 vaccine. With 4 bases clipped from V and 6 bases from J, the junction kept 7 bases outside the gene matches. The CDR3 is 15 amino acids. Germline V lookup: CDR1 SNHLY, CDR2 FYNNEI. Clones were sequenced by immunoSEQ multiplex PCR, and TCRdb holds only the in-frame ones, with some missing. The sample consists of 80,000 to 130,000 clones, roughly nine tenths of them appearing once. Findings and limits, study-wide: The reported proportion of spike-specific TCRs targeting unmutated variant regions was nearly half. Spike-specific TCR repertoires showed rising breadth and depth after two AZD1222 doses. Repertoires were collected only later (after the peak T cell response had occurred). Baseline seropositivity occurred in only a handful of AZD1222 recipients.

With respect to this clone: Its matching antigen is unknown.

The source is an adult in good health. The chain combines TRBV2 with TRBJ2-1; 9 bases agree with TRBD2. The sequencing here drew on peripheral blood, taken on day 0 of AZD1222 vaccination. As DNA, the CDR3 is TGTGCCAGCAGTGGTATAGCGGGGGTTGGCAATGAGCAGTTCTTC. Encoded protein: CASSGIAGVGNEQFF.